There are a few counts of the clone carrying this TCR beta chain. What it recognizes is unknown. Cells were stimulated with CMV-infected fibroblast lysates at about 9.4 ug/mL. CD40L-negative CD69-negative CD45RO-high memory CD4+ T cells were sorted as populations depleted of antigen-responding cells. PBMCs were depleted of CD8+ T cells before stimulation. The data derive from a study of persistence of HIV-infected CD4 T cells. Overall study context: Isolated cells were CMV- and HIV-1 Gag-responding CD4+ T cells. Suppressive ART had lasted a median of roughly eight years. General study results and limits: Compared with CD3/CD28-stimulated cells, CMV- and Gag-responding cells showed lower TCRbeta richness.

CDR3 length: 13 residues. Trimming took off 3 bases at V and 6 bases at J, with 15 bases between the two ends. The V gene's germline CDR1 is GTSNPN and CDR2 SVGIG (reference sequence). The libraries were made with immunoSEQ version 4 in survey mode. Repertoires were generated with immunoSEQ multiplex PCR, while TCRdb's copy carries only in-frame clones and drops some. Of more than 30,000 clones listed, 65% to 85% are singletons. The sequenced sample was CD4+ T cells sorted from PBMCs after 18-hour stimulation, obtained from a patient who received antiretroviral therapy. The receptor was isolated from an adult man with HIV who was CMV-seropositive. The chain couples TRBV30 to TRBJ2-7; possibly TRBD1 or TRBD2 for D (7 bases each). The CDR3 region is CAWRQGGIGEQYF. CDR3 nucleotide sequence: TGTGCCTGGAGGCAGGGGGGGATAGGCGAGCAGTACTTC. The full variable domain, with the rest looked up from reference TRBV30 and TRBJ2-7, is SQTIHQWPATLVQPVGSPLSLECTVEGTSNPNLYWYRQAAGRGLQLLFYSVGIGQISSEVPQNLSASRPQDRQFILSSKKLLLSDSGFYLCAWRQGGIGEQYFGPGTRLTVT.